This T cell receptor (beta chain) was recorded in a study of T cell responses to AZD1222 COVID-19 vaccine. General study findings and limits: Nearly half of spike-specific TCRs reportedly target unmutated variant regions.

Only in-frame clones appear in the TCRdb table, and some are missing; sequencing was by immunoSEQ multiplex PCR. The table lists 95,000 to 150,000 clones, about 89% of them singletons. V shed 3 bases and J 0 bases; nucleotides not matched to a gene: 2. The CDR3 loop spans 14 amino acids. Germline V lookup: CDR1 LNHDA, CDR2 SQIVND (reference sequence). This clone was detected only a few times. Its specificity is not known. Sample: peripheral blood, taken on day 0 of AZD1222 vaccination. This chain connects TRBV19 to TRBJ2-7; 7 bases are a match to TRBD1. The TCR comes from an adult in good health. This CDR3 reads CASSMTGNSYEQYF. CDR3 nucleotides: TGTGCCAGTAGTATGACAGGGAACTCCTACGAGCAGTACTTC.